These T cell receptor beta chains were read from a single sample in a study of cytomegalovirus exposure and HLA in healthy donors. This table comes from immunoSEQ multiplex PCR, and its TCRdb copy is limited to in-frame clones, with some not included. The repertoire has about 140,000 clones, more than 60% of them found once; the top ten carry more than 9%. The sequencing input was PBMCs. The receptor set was obtained from a man aged 30-40 years in good health and CMV-seropositive. CDR3s include the opening cysteine and the closing phenylalanine or tryptophan. A D gene is named only where the DNA matches it firmly. Only part of the rows carry a size: once, few, many, or a class if the clone is expanded.

D gene,clone size,V gene,J gene,CDR3 protein,CDR3 DNA
NA,once,TRBV7-9,TRBJ1-1,CASSLSGGKTEAFF,TGTGCCAGCAGCTTATCCGGGGGAAAGACTGAAGCTTTCTTT
TRBD2,NA,TRBV6-6,TRBJ2-7,CASRGLAGKSYEQYF,TGTGCCAGCAGGGGACTAGCGGGGAAATCCTACGAGCAGTACTTC
TRBD1,NA,TRBV5-1,TRBJ1-3,CASSAEGTAGNTIYF,TGCGCCAGCAGCGCCGAAGGGACAGCTGGAAACACCATATATTTT
NA,NA,TRBV27,TRBJ2-5,CASSFFRAGETQYF,TGTGCCAGCAGTTTTTTCCGGGCGGGGGAGACCCAGTACTTC
TRBD1,NA,TRBV15,TRBJ1-2,CATSRADRGSGYTF,TGTGCCACCAGCAGAGCGGACAGGGGGAGCGGCTACACCTTC
TRBD2,NA,TRBV6-1,TRBJ2-7,CASSDPGLAGEQYF,TGTGCCAGCAGTGACCCAGGACTAGCAGGGGAGCAGTACTTC
NA,few,TRBV18,TRBJ1-1,CASYPTANTEAFF,TGTGCCAGCTATCCGACAGCGAACACTGAAGCTTTCTTT
TRBD2,NA,TRBV12-5,TRBJ2-7,CASGPSIGGNEQYF,TGTGCTAGTGGGCCTTCCATCGGGGGGAACGAGCAGTACTTC
TRBD1,NA,TRBV30,TRBJ1-1,CAWSKFGQGVPTEAFF,TGTGCCTGGAGCAAATTCGGACAGGGGGTCCCCACTGAAGCTTTCTTT
NA,NA,TRBV6-5,TRBJ1-2,CASSSNYGYTF,TGTGCCAGCAGCTCTAACTATGGCTACACCTTC
NA,few,TRBV25-1,TRBJ2-1,CASSDRRGRGFHEQFF,TGTGCCAGCAGTGATCGTAGGGGGAGGGGATTCCATGAGCAGTTCTTC
NA,NA,TRBV5-1,TRBJ1-1,CASSSLGSGGTEAFF,TGCGCCAGCAGCTCGCTTGGATCGGGAGGGACTGAAGCTTTCTTT
NA,NA,TRBV5-1,TRBJ2-7,CASSSTGYHYEQYF,TGCGCCAGCAGCTCTACGGGATACCACTACGAGCAGTACTTC
TRBD1,NA,TRBV18,TRBJ2-7,CASSPPQGPISYEQYF,TGTGCCAGCTCACCACCACAGGGGCCAATCTCCTACGAGCAGTACTTC
TRBD1,few,TRBV30,TRBJ1-6,CAWSAGRQGVQPLHF,TGTGCCTGGAGTGCTGGAAGACAGGGGGTTCAACCCCTCCACTTT
TRBD1,NA,TRBV9,TRBJ2-1,CASSAGQGSYNEQFF,TGTGCCAGCAGCGCCGGACAGGGCTCCTACAATGAGCAGTTCTTC
NA,NA,TRBV5-1,TRBJ2-2,CASSQQGFTGELFF,TGCGCCAGCAGTCAACAGGGATTCACCGGGGAGCTGTTTTTT
NA,NA,TRBV6-1,TRBJ2-2,CASSEGLDTGELFF,TGTGCCAGCAGTGAAGGACTAGACACCGGGGAGCTGTTTTTT
TRBD1,few,TRBV27,TRBJ2-7,CASTTGKEEQYF,TGTGCCAGTACGACAGGGAAAGAGGAGCAGTACTTC
TRBD1,NA,TRBV10-1,TRBJ2-7,CASAGTDSYEQYF,TGCGCCAGCGCCGGGACAGACTCCTACGAGCAGTACTTC
NA,NA,TRBV30,TRBJ2-5,CAWSVQSGVETQYF,TGTGCCTGGAGTGTACAATCAGGGGTGGAGACCCAGTACTTC
NA,few,TRBV6-5,TRBJ2-7,CASSYSSNSYEQYF,TGTGCCAGCAGTTACTCTTCAAACTCCTACGAGCAGTACTTC
NA,NA,TRBV12-5,TRBJ1-3,CASGLKGRFSGNTIYF,TGTGCTAGTGGTCTTAAAGGGAGATTCTCTGGAAACACCATATATTTT
TRBD2,NA,TRBV4-2,TRBJ2-7,CASKQLAGDLYEQYF,TGTGCCAGCAAACAACTAGCGGGAGACCTCTACGAGCAGTACTTC
NA,NA,TRBV5-1,TRBJ2-2,CASSLAVSNTGELFF,TGCGCCAGCAGCTTGGCTGTATCGAACACCGGGGAGCTGTTTTTT
NA,few,TRBV6-6,TRBJ2-7,CASSYLSRRAYEQYF,TGTGCCAGCAGTTACTTATCCCGCAGGGCCTACGAGCAGTACTTC
NA,NA,TRBV12-5,TRBJ2-2,CASGLRQAGELFF,TGTGCTAGTGGGCTAAGACAGGCCGGGGAGCTGTTTTTT
NA,NA,TRBV6-5,TRBJ2-6,CASSYRGSSGANVLTF,TGTGCCAGCAGTTACCGAGGGAGCTCTGGGGCCAACGTCCTGACTTTC
TRBD1,NA,TRBV4-1,TRBJ1-2,CASSRPGTGGANYGYTF,TGCGCCAGCAGCCGTCCCGGGACAGGGGGAGCTAACTATGGCTACACCTTC
NA,NA,TRBV30,TRBJ2-7,CAWAEAPLYEQYF,TGTGCCTGGGCCGAAGCCCCACTATACGAGCAGTACTTC
NA,NA,TRBV5-1,TRBJ1-1,CASSLGEVDTEAFF,TGCGCCAGCAGCTTGGGTGAGGTGGACACTGAAGCTTTCTTT
NA,NA,TRBV7-7,TRBJ2-7,CASSLSQVSRSLEQYF,TGTGCTAGCAGCTTAAGTCAAGTAAGTCGGTCCCTCGAGCAGTACTTC
TRBD1,NA,TRBV29-1,TRBJ1-2,CSVEKGDRGGYTF,TGCAGCGTTGAAAAGGGCGACAGGGGTGGCTACACCTTC
NA,NA,TRBV7-3,TRBJ1-5,CASSPDAQGLDQPQHF,TGTGCCAGCAGCCCCGACGCTCAGGGGCTCGATCAGCCCCAGCATTTT
NA,NA,TRBV20-1,TRBJ1-2,CSAEGGGYTF,TGCAGTGCAGAGGGCGGAGGCTACACCTTC
TRBD2,few,TRBV11-3,TRBJ2-2,CASSRLAGGNTGELFF,TGTGCCAGCAGCCGACTAGCGGGAGGGAACACCGGGGAGCTGTTTTTT
NA,few,TRBV27,TRBJ2-5,CASSSGNAKTQYF,TGTGCCAGCAGTTCAGGGAATGCGAAGACCCAGTACTTC
NA,NA,TRBV28,TRBJ2-7,CASRREEWYEQYF,TGTGCCAGCAGGCGGGAAGAGTGGTACGAGCAGTACTTC
NA,NA,TRBV7-9,TRBJ1-6,CASTNSGDSPLHF,TGTGCCAGCACCAATTCGGGGGATTCACCCCTCCACTTT
TRBD1,NA,TRBV7-9,TRBJ2-2,CASSPEGTANTGELFF,TGTGCCAGCAGCCCCGAAGGGACAGCCAACACCGGGGAGCTGTTTTTT
TRBD1,once,TRBV6-1,TRBJ1-5,CASMRGQGRNQPQHF,TGTGCCAGCATGAGAGGACAGGGGCGCAATCAGCCCCAGCATTTT
TRBD1,NA,TRBV6-5,TRBJ1-2,CASSIPGQDYGYTF,TGTGCCAGCAGTATACCGGGACAGGACTATGGCTACACCTTC
TRBD1,once,TRBV15,TRBJ1-5,CATSRDELQGDQPQHF,TGTGCCACCAGCAGAGATGAATTGCAGGGGGATCAGCCCCAGCATTTT
TRBD1,NA,TRBV27,TRBJ1-5,CASSFATGGGQPQHF,TGTGCCAGCAGTTTCGCCACAGGGGGCGGTCAGCCCCAGCATTTT
NA,NA,TRBV10-3,TRBJ2-6,CAISEYGTGANVLTF,TGTGCCATCAGTGAGTACGGGACTGGGGCCAACGTCCTGACTTTC